These 32 T cell receptor beta chains originate from one sample sequenced in a study of shared clonotypes between healthy human individuals. Some clones are missing from TCRdb's copy, which holds only in-frame ones; the method was immunoSEQ multiplex PCR. The top ten clones hold 15% to 20% of a sample with a few hundred thousand clones, around 90% of them seen once. Sequenced input: memory CD8+ T cells sorted from blood. Indicated subset: CD45RO+ cells pooled with CCR7-negative TemRA cells. The source is a man in his late teens or twenties in good health.

This chain links TRBV4-1 with TRBJ1-6; D possibly corresponds to TRBD1 (5 bases). The germline CDR1 and CDR2 sequences are MGHRA and YSYEKL. The CDR3 spans 17 residues. Trimming removed 2 bases at V and 7 bases at J, with 18 bases between. CDR3 protein: CASSQRVQGRSNSPLHF. The CDR3 DNA follows: TGCGCCAGCAGCCAACGGGTCCAGGGCAGATCGAATTCACCCCTCCACTTT.

This chain joins TRBV27 and TRBJ2-5, with 8 bases fitting TRBD2. V was clipped by 6 bases and J by 7 bases; unmatched bases: 13. The CDR3 runs 15 residues. Germline V gene data show CDR1 as MNHEY and CDR2 as SMNVEV (reference sequence). The CDR3, as DNA: TGTGCCAGCAGCCTCACGGTCGGGGGGGAAGGGACCCAGTACTTC. Translating it yields CASSLTVGGEGTQYF.

The rearrangement uses TRBV5-1 and TRBJ1-1; D remains ambiguous. Trimming shortened V by 2 bases and J by 1 base, and 9 bases separated the two germline ends. Germline V gives CDR1 SGHRS, CDR2 YFSETQ. This CDR3 has 14 residues. The CDR3 DNA follows: TGCGCCAGCAGCTTTTCTTTCACGAACACTGAAGCTTTCTTT. Its protein product is CASSFSFTNTEAFF. The full variable domain, in which reference TRBV5-1 and TRBJ1-1 provide the parts outside the CDR3, is KAGVTQTPRYLIKTRGQQVTLSCSPISGHRSVSWYQQTPGQGLQFLFEYFSETQRNKGNFPGRFSGRQFSNSRSEMNVSTLELGDSALYLCASSFSFTNTEAFFGQGTRLTVV.

J is TRBJ2-7 and V is TRBV30; 8 positions match TRBD2. Germline V gene lookup returns CDR1 GTSNPN and CDR2 SVGIG (reference sequence). Trimming at V came to 4 bases and at J to 3 bases, leaving 5 bases not matched to a gene. The CDR3 consists of 13 residues. The CDR3 region is CAWTSREGYEQYF. In DNA form, the CDR3 reads TGTGCCTGGACCTCCCGGGAGGGCTACGAGCAGTACTTC.

A few counts support this clone. This chain uses TRBV11-2 with TRBJ2-2, with 8 bases fitting TRBD2. With 5 bases clipped from V and 0 bases from J, the junction kept 2 bases outside the gene matches. The CDR3 has 15 residues. Per the germline V gene, CDR1 is SGHAT and CDR2 is FQNNGV. The CDR3 region has the DNA TGTGCCAGCAGCCCAGCGGGAGCGAACACCGGGGAGCTGTTTTTT. Its translation is CASSPAGANTGELFF.

This clone occurred a few times. This chain connects TRBV5-1 to TRBJ2-2; 12 bases fit TRBD2. Germline V gene data show CDR1 as SGHRS and CDR2 as YFSETQ. After removal of 1 base from V and 7 bases from J, the junction contained 11 bases not matched to a gene. The CDR3 runs 18 residues. DNA of the CDR3: TGCGCCAGCAGCTTGACCCCTCGGACTAGCGGGGCGGTCGGGGAGCTGTTTTTT. It is translated as CASSLTPRTSGAVGELFF.

The J gene is TRBJ2-7, the V gene TRBV27, with 8 bases fitting TRBD2. The CDR3 runs 13 residues. In germline, CDR1 is MNHEY, CDR2 SMNVEV (reference sequence). V was clipped by 7 bases and J by 7 bases; unmatched bases: 9. CDR3 nucleotide sequence: TGTGCCAGCAAAGTGAAGCGGGAGTGGGAGCAGTACTTC. This sequence encodes CASKVKREWEQYF.

The CDR3 region has the DNA TGTGCCAGCAGCCCTATAACCCCCACCGGGACAGGGGCCTACGAGCAGTACTTC. It encodes CASSPITPTGTGAYEQYF. The chain is built from TRBV27 and TRBJ2-7, with TRBD1 identical over 10 bases. V lost 6 bases and J lost 2; bases outside the gene matches: 16. The germline V gene has CDR1 MNHEY and CDR2 SMNVEV (reference sequence). The CDR3 sequence is 18 residues long.

The rearrangement uses TRBV6-5 and TRBJ2-7, with D hard to call. Trimming pared 6 bases from V and 1 base from J, leaving 10 bases between. There are 13 residues in the CDR3. Per germline, CDR1 MNHEY and CDR2 SVGAGI. The CDR3 reads CASSLASSYEQYF. The CDR3 DNA reads as TGTGCCAGCAGCCTTGCTTCATCCTACGAGCAGTACTTC.

V gene TRBV11-2 combines with J gene TRBJ1-2; D is unresolved. From germline, CDR1 is SGHAT and CDR2 FQNNGV. Trimming took 3 bases from V and 0 from J, leaving 5 bases between them. The CDR3 is 13 residues long. The CDR3 DNA sequence: TGTGCCAGCAGCTTTGGCTCTAACTATGGCTACACCTTC. Translation: CASSFGSNYGYTF.

The chain couples TRBV4-2 to TRBJ2-1; the D call may be TRBD1 or TRBD2 (6 bases each). CDR3 length equals 15 residues. Trimming shortened V by 1 base and J by 3 bases, and 10 bases separated the two germline ends. Germline CDR1 is LGHNA and CDR2 is YNFKEQ. CDR3 amino acids: CASSQVEGGYNEQFF. As DNA, the CDR3 is TGTGCCAGCAGCCAAGTGGAGGGGGGCTACAATGAGCAGTTCTTC.

A word on this clone: A much larger clone is a single base away; this may be a read error. The J gene is TRBJ2-7, the V gene TRBV4-1; 12 bases are shared with TRBD1. The J segment lost 3 bases and the V segment lost 4 bases, leaving 4 bases of the junction unmatched. The length of the CDR3 is 15 residues. Per the germline V gene, CDR1 is MGHRA and CDR2 is YSYEKL. The DNA for the CDR3 is TGCGCCAGCAGCCCGGGACAGGGGGCCTTCTACGAGCAGTACTTC. This encodes CASSPGQGAFYEQYF.

This sequence joins TRBV29-1 and TRBJ2-1, with D perhaps being TRBD1 or TRBD2 (5 bases each). V was clipped by 4 bases and J by 8 bases, with 24 bases between them. From germline, CDR1 is SQVTM and CDR2 ANQGSEA. This CDR3 spans 16 amino acids. In nucleotides, the CDR3 is TGCAGCGTTGTTTACTGGGGGACCCAGAATGGCGATGAGCAGTTCTTC. Translating it yields CSVVYWGTQNGDEQFF.

This chain links TRBV5-6 with TRBJ2-7; no definite D call. The V end lost 2 bases, the J end lost 1 base, and 7 bases lay between the germline ends. The CDR3 loop spans 13 amino acids. The germline V gene has CDR1 SGHDT and CDR2 YYEEEE. For the CDR3, the DNA is TGTGCCAGCAGCTTCGAAGGGTCCTACGAGCAGTACTTC. This codes for CASSFEGSYEQYF.

V gene TRBV11-2 combines with J gene TRBJ2-7; 12 bases map to TRBD2. V was clipped by 0 bases and J by 2 bases; unmatched bases: 14. Germline V gives CDR1 SGHAT, CDR2 FQNNGV. The CDR3 length is 20 residues. CDR3 sequence: CASSLDGRLAGERAPYEQYF. The CDR3 DNA sequence: TGTGCCAGCAGCTTAGATGGGAGACTAGCGGGAGAACGGGCTCCCTACGAGCAGTACTTC. The variable domain in full, with the rest retrieved from reference TRBV11-2 and TRBJ2-7, is EAGVAQSPRYKIIEKRQSVAFWCNPISGHATLYWYQQILGQGPKLLIQFQNNGVVDDSQLPKDRFSAERLKGVDSTLKIQPAKLEDSAVYLCASSLDGRLAGERAPYEQYFGPGTRLTVT.

The chain recombines TRBV23-1 with TRBJ1-6; unclear D gene. TRBV23-1 is reported as an ORF; its role is uncertain. V gave up 6 bases and J gave up 7 bases, with 13 bases separating them. This CDR3 contains 14 residues. The CDR3 nucleotides are TGCGCCAGCAGGGAGAGTACAGTAAATTCACCCCTCCACTTT. As protein: CASRESTVNSPLHF.

This chain connects TRBV27 to TRBJ2-7, with 9 positions matching TRBD2. The V segment lost 0 bases and the J segment 2 bases; nucleotides outside the gene matches: 5. Germline V lookup: CDR1 MNHEY, CDR2 SMNVEV (reference sequence). The CDR3 consists of 16 residues. The CDR3 region has the DNA TGTGCCAGCAGTTTATCTAGCGGGAGCATCACCTACGAGCAGTACTTC. Its translation is CASSLSSGSITYEQYF.

The chain is built from TRBV11-2 and TRBJ2-5, with 7 bases matching TRBD2. CDR3 length: 15 amino acids. V trimming: 2 bases; J trimming: 5 bases; junction bases outside the gene matches: 8. Germline values: CDR1 SGHAT, CDR2 FQNNGV. Written as DNA, the CDR3 is TGTGCCAGCAGCTTAAGTGGGGAGGGGCCGGAGACCCAGTACTTC. Its protein is CASSLSGEGPETQYF.

This clone was seen just once. The genes are TRBV6-5 and TRBJ1-1; 7 bases match TRBD1. The CDR3 contains 14 residues. The V and J ends lost 6 bases and 2 bases, in that order; junction bases with no gene match: 6. Germline CDR1 reads MNHEY; CDR2 reads SVGAGI. The CDR3 nucleotides read TGTGCCAGCAGCCCGACAGGGCCTAACACTGAAGCTTTCTTT. Its translation: CASSPTGPNTEAFF.

J is TRBJ2-2 and V is TRBV4-2, with D hard to call. The CDR3 consists of 16 residues. Germline CDR1 LGHNA, CDR2 YNFKEQ. The V and J ends lost 0 bases and 7 bases respectively, with 15 bases between them. The chain's CDR3 is CASSQERRQVGGELFF. The CDR3 nucleotides are TGTGCCAGCAGCCAAGAACGGCGCCAGGTGGGCGGGGAGCTGTTTTTT.

The V gene is TRBV7-2, the J gene TRBJ1-2, with D perhaps TRBD1 (6 bases). V was cut by 3 bases and J by 3 bases, with 11 bases left in between. Germline V gives CDR1 SGHTA, CDR2 FQGNSA. The CDR3 extends over 14 amino acids. The CDR3 sequence is CASSLDRSHYGYTF. CDR3 DNA: TGTGCCAGCAGCTTGGACAGATCCCACTATGGCTACACCTTC.

This chain links TRBV18 with TRBJ1-2; D ambiguous. The CDR3 spans 16 residues. The germline CDR1 and CDR2 sequences are KGHSH and LQKENI. V gave up 2 bases and J gave up 1 base, with 14 bases separating them. Here the CDR3 reads CASSPGSAGVNYGYTF. The CDR3 DNA is TGTGCCAGCTCACCAGGCTCCGCAGGTGTTAACTATGGCTACACCTTC.

CDR3 sequence (DNA): TGCGCCAGCAGCTTGGTACAGGATGCCCCAGAGACCCAGTACTTC. Its protein is CASSLVQDAPETQYF. V gene TRBV5-1 combines with J gene TRBJ2-5; D possibly corresponds to TRBD1 (5 bases). V lost 0 bases and J lost 4, with 13 bases in between. The CDR3 has 15 residues. CDR1 and CDR2 (germline): SGHRS, YFSETQ.

The J gene is TRBJ1-2, the V gene TRBV4-3; maybe TRBD1 (5 bases). Trimming stripped 0 bases from V and 5 bases from J, with 19 bases between. The CDR3 has 17 residues. Germline CDR1 LGHNA, CDR2 YSLEER. CDR3 sequence: CASSQERDGGGPYGYTF. In DNA form, the CDR3 reads TGCGCCAGCAGCCAAGAGAGAGACGGCGGGGGACCATATGGCTACACCTTC.

A remark on this clone: Different DNA sequences within this sample yield the same CDR3. The chain is built from TRBV27 and TRBJ2-2, with 8 bases identical to TRBD2. The ends lost 5 bases at V and 1 base at J; junction bases unmatched: 6. CDR1 and CDR2 (germline): MNHEY, SMNVEV (reference sequence). The CDR3 runs to 16 residues. CDR3 bases: TGTGCCAGCAGTCCATCAGCGGGAGAGAACACCGGGGAGCTGTTTTTT. Its translation: CASSPSAGENTGELFF.

CDR3 sequence: CASSGDTTNTGELFF. The CDR3 nucleotides are TGTGCCAGCAGCGGGGACACCACGAACACCGGGGAGCTGTTTTTT. This chain uses TRBV9 with TRBJ2-2; a possible D gene is TRBD1 (6 bases). This CDR3 comprises 15 residues. Between the trimmed V and J ends, which lost 3 bases and 0 bases, there was a span of 9 bases. CDR1 is SGDLS and CDR2 is YYNGEE in the germline V gene.

This clone has just one count. The genes are TRBV27 and TRBJ2-7; D is undetermined. The CDR3 totals 14 residues. Germline-derived CDR1 and CDR2 are MNHEY and SMNVEV (reference sequence). With 3 bases removed from V and 0 bases from J, the gap between germline ends came to 9 bases. The CDR3 sequence is CASSFGSSSYEQYF. CDR3 nucleotides: TGTGCCAGCAGTTTTGGCAGCAGCTCCTACGAGCAGTACTTC.

By proportion, this clone is medium-sized. One end of the junction varies from germline; a read error may be responsible. Other DNA variants within this sample encode the same CDR3. This chain joins TRBV7-7 and TRBJ2-7; 9 positions match TRBD1. CDR3 length equals 15 residues. Germline CDR1 and CDR2: SSHAT and FNYEAQ (reference sequence). CDR3 nucleotides: TGTGCTAGCAGCCCAGGGACAGGGAGCTCCTACGAGCAGTACTTC. Protein: CASSPGTGSSYEQYF.

This clone was recorded once. The rearrangement links TRBV2 to TRBJ1-5; perhaps TRBD1 as D (6 bases). The CDR3 length is 14 residues. V lost 6 bases and J 4 bases, leaving 13 bases between the germline ends. Germline CDR1 reads SNHLY; CDR2 reads FYNNEI. DNA for the CDR3: TGTGCCAGCAGGCTGGGTCAGGGGAATCAGCCCCAGCATTTT. Protein product: CASRLGQGNQPQHF.

The chain combines TRBV7-9 with TRBJ2-7; TRBD2 agrees at 10 bases. Looked up from germline, CDR1 is SEHNR and CDR2 is FQNEAQ (reference sequence). The CDR3 length is 16 residues. Losses at the gene ends were 2 bases for V and 2 bases for J; bases not matched to a gene: 6. CDR3 loop: CASSLSSGLAAYEQYF. In DNA, the CDR3 is TGTGCCAGCAGCTTATCCTCCGGACTAGCGGCCTACGAGCAGTACTTC.

The chain is built from TRBV27 and TRBJ2-1; 9 bases fit TRBD2. Looked up from germline, CDR1 is MNHEY and CDR2 is SMNVEV (reference sequence). This CDR3 comprises 17 residues. Trimming took 1 base from V and 4 from J; bases not matched to a gene: 8. DNA for the CDR3: TGTGCCAGCAGTTTATTACCCAGCGGGGGGCCATACAATGAGCAGTTCTTC. Translated: CASSLLPSGGPYNEQFF.

This chain joins TRBV5-4 and TRBJ2-7, with 10 bases aligning to TRBD1. After removal of 4 bases from V and 1 base from J, the junction contained 2 bases not matched to a gene. The length of the CDR3 is 14 residues. Germline loops: CDR1 SGHNT, CDR2 YYREEE (reference sequence). The CDR3 DNA reads as TGTGCCAGCAGCCCGGGACAGGGGTCCTACGAGCAGTACTTC. It is translated as CASSPGQGSYEQYF.